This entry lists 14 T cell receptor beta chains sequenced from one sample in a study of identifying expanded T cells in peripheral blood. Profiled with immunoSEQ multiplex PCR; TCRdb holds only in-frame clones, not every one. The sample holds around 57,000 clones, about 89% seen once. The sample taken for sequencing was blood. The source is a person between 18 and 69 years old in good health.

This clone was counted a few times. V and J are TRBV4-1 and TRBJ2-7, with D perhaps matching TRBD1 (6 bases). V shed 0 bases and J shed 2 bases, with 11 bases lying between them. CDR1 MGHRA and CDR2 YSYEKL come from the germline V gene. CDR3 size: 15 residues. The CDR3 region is CASSQDHRAPYEQYF. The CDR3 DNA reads TGCGCCAGCAGCCAAGATCACAGGGCACCCTACGAGCAGTACTTC.

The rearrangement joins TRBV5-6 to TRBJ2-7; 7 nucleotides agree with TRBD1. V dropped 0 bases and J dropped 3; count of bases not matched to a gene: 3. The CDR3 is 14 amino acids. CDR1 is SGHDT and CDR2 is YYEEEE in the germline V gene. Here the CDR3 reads CASSLGTGYYEQYF. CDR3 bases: TGTGCCAGCAGCTTGGGGACAGGCTACTACGAGCAGTACTTC.

This CDR3 reads CASSFQDWNTDTQYF. The DNA of the CDR3 is TGTGCCAGCAGCTTTCAGGATTGGAACACAGATACGCAGTATTTT. V and J are TRBV7-8 and TRBJ2-3, with D hard to call. Trimming removed 3 bases from V and 2 bases from J, with 12 bases in between. From germline, CDR1 is SGHVS and CDR2 FQNEAQ. The CDR3 sequence is 15 residues long.

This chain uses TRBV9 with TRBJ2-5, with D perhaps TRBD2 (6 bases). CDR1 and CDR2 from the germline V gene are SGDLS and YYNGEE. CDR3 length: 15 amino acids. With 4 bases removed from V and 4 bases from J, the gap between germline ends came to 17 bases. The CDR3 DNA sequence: TGTGCCAGCAGCCGCGGAGGGAGTCCAGCAGAGACCCAGTACTTC. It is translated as CASSRGGSPAETQYF.

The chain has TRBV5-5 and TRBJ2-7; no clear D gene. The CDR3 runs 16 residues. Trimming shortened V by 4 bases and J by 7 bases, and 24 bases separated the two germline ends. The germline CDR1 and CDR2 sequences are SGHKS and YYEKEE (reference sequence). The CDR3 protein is CASSPEAWARVGEQYF. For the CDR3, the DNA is TGTGCCAGCAGCCCCGAGGCGTGGGCCCGTGTGGGGGAGCAGTACTTC.

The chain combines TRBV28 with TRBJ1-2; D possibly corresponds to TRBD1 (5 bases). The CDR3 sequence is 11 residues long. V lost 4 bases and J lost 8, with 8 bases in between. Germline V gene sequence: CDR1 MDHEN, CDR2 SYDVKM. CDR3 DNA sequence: TGTGCCAGCAGTTCAGGGAGGGGCTACACCTTC. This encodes CASSSGRGYTF.

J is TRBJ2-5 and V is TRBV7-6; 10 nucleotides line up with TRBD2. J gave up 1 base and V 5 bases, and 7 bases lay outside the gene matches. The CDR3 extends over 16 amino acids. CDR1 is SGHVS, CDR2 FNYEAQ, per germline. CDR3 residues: CASSPGVAGGQETQYF. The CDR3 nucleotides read TGTGCCAGCAGCCCGGGTGTAGCGGGGGGCCAAGAGACCCAGTACTTC. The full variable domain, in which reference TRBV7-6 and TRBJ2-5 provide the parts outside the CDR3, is GAGVSQSPRYKVTKRGQDVALRCDPISGHVSLYWYRQALGQGPEFLTYFNYEAQQDKSGLPNDRFSAERPEGSISTLTIQRTEQRDSAMYRCASSPGVAGGQETQYFGPGTRLLVL.

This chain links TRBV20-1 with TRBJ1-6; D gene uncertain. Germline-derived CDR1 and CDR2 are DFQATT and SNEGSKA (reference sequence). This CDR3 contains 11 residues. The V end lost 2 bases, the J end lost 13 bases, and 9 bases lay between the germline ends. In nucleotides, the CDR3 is TGCAGTGCTAGACGGGGATTGCCCCTCCACTTT. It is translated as CSARRGLPLHF.

CDR3 loop: CASSQGDPRTDTQYF. DNA for the CDR3: TGTGCCAGCAGCCAAGGGGACCCCAGGACAGATACGCAGTATTTT. The chain couples TRBV4-2 to TRBJ2-3; D assignment may be TRBD1 or TRBD2 (5 bases each). Per germline, CDR1 LGHNA and CDR2 YNFKEQ. Trimming cost V 1 base and J 3 bases, with 11 bases left between them. This CDR3 contains 15 residues.

The CDR3 DNA sequence: TGTGCCAGTAGTTGGGCGGGGACGAACACCGGGGAGCTGTTTTTT. Translation gives CASSWAGTNTGELFF. The chain uses TRBV19 and TRBJ2-2, with a tentative D call TRBD2 (6 bases). Per the germline V gene, CDR1 is LNHDA and CDR2 is SQIVND (reference sequence). The CDR3 runs to 15 residues. V gave up 5 bases and J gave up 0 bases, with 10 bases separating them.

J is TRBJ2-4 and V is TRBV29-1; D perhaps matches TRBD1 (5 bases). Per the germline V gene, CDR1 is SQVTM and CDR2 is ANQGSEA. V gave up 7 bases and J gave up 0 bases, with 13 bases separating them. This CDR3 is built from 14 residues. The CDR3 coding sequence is TGCAGCGCCGCAGTAGACAGAGCCAAAAACATTCAGTACTTC. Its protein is CSAAVDRAKNIQYF.

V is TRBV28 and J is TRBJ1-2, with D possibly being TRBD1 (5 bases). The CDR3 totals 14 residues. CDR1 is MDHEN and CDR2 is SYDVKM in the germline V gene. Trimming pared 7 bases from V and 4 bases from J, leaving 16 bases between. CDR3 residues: CASNYQGVIYGYTF. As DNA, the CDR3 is TGTGCCAGCAATTACCAGGGAGTTATCTATGGCTACACCTTC.

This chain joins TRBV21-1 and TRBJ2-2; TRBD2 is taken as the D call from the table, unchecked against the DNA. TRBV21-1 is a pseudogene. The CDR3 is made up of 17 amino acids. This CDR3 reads CASSKIVTRNHTGELFF. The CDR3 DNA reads TGTGCCAGCAGCAAGATCGTGACTCGGAATCACACCGGGGAGCTGTTTTTT.

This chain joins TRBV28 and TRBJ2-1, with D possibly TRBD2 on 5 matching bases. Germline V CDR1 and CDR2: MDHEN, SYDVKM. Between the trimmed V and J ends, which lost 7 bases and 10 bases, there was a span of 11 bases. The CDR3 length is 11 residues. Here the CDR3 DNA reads TGTGCCAGCACCCTAAGCGGCGAGCAGTTCTTC. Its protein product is CASTLSGEQFF.